This T cell receptor (beta chain) was obtained from a study of T cells after yellow fever vaccination. The CDR3 consists of 14 residues. The V gene lost 8 bases and the J gene lost 3 bases, with 14 bases spanning the gap. Germline assignment: CDR1 MDHEN and CDR2 SYDVKM. General observations from the study: Few clonotypes appeared in both CD4 and CD8 compartments. The secondary response showed a weaker magnitude and a faster peak, day 5 versus 15. Contaminating bulk clonotypes could be abundant in FACS-sorted repertoires.

This clonotype came up a few times. Antigen: not known. By 5'RACE template switching, TCR cDNA was produced, with a universal primer site and UMIs added in the process. MiXCR, applied by TCRdb to the 5' RACE reads, yields one record per CDR3 protein. The sample consists of a few hundred thousand distinct CDR3 sequences, 7.5% to 9% of them appearing once. The material sequenced was PBMCs, taken on the day of the first yellow fever vaccination. The genes are TRBV28 and TRBJ2-1, with no clear D. This sequence was found in a man aged 18 to 29 who received the YFV17D yellow fever vaccine. CDR3 in amino acids: CASGPELLYNEQFF. DNA for the CDR3: TGTGCCAGCGGCCCCGAGCTACTCTACAATGAGCAGTTCTTC.